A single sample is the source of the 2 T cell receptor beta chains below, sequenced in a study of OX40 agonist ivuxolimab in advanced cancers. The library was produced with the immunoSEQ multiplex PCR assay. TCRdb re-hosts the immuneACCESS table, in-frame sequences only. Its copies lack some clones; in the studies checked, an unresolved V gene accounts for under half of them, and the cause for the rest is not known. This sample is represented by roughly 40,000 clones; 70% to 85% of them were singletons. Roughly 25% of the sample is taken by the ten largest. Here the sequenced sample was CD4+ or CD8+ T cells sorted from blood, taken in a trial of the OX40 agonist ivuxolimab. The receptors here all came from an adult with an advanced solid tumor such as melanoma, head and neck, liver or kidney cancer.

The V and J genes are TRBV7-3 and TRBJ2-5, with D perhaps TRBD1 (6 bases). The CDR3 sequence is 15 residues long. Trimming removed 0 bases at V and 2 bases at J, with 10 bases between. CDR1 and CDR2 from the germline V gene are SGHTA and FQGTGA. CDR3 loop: CASSLTPGAQETQYF. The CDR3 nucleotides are TGTGCCAGCAGCTTAACTCCAGGGGCACAAGAGACCCAGTACTTC.

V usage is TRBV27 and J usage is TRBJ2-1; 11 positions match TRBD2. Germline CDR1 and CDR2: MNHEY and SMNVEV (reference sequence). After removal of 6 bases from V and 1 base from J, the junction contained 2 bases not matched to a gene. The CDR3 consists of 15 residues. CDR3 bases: TGTGCCAGCAGGACTAGCGGGAAGTCCTACAATGAGCAGTTCTTC. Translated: CASRTSGKSYNEQFF.